Sequencing of this T cell receptor beta chain was carried out in a study of human T cells and chemical hapten exposure. General study points: Patch test score was positively correlated with the counts of PT1 expanded TCRs.

The CDR3 is 14 amino acids. V lost 5 bases and J 8 bases, leaving 18 bases between the germline ends. Time point specified: pre-sensitization, week 0. Treatment indicated: therapeutic diphenylcyclopropenone sensitization with weekly scalp DPC. Those who donated were patients with alopecia, 18 to 70 years of age, and suitable for DPC. TCRdb reanalysed the RACE reads using MiXCR and keeps one entry per CDR3 protein. This table holds approximately 370,000 distinct CDR3 sequences, over 5% found once. This clonotype has only a few counts. Its antigen is not known. The material sequenced was whole blood, taken in connection with sensitization to the hapten diphenylcyclopropenone (DPC). The clonotype was recovered from a woman between 18 and 30 years old with alopecia areata. Some clones in this sample may be carry-over from other donors' samples. The V gene is TRBV12-3 or TRBV12-4, the J gene TRBJ1-2; possible D gene TRBD1, 5 bases. CDR3 in amino acids: CASSPSPGLFGYTF. The DNA of the CDR3 is TGTGCCAGCAGTCCCTCCCCAGGGTTATTCGGCTACACCTTC.